The rows below give T cell receptor beta chains drawn from one sample of a study of technical replicates of blood from a handful of donors. Generated by immunoSEQ multiplex PCR, the TCRdb table keeps only in-frame clones and is missing some. The sample has some 80,000 clones, approximately 97% seen once. The sequencing input was T cells isolated from PBMCs. Source of these receptors: a human donor in good health. CDR3s include the opening cysteine and the closing phenylalanine or tryptophan. A D gene is named only where the DNA matches it firmly. Clone size is not always given. Where it is, it says once, few, many or a class for expanded clones.

J | V | D | size | DNA | CDR3
TRBJ2-2 | TRBV19 | TRBD1 | - | TGTGCCAGTAGTGGGGGACAGGGGACCGGGGAGCTGTTTTTT | CASSGGQGTGELFF
TRBJ2-2 | TRBV7-2 | TRBD2 | - | TGTGCCAGCAGCTCCCGAGGAGCGGGAGACACCGGGGAGCTGTTTTTT | CASSSRGAGDTGELFF
TRBJ2-2 | TRBV25-1 | TRBD1 | - | TGTGCCAGCAGTGAAGGAGACAGGGTGGCCGGGGAGCTGTTTTTT | CASSEGDRVAGELFF
TRBJ2-1 | TRBV19 | TRBD2 | - | TGTGCCAGTAGTATAGATCACGGGAGGGACTACAATGAGCAGTTCTTC | CASSIDHGRDYNEQFF
TRBJ2-1 | TRBV5-1 | TRBD1 | - | TGCGCCAGCAGCTTGTGGCAGGGGGCTAGTAATGAGCAGTTCTTC | CASSLWQGASNEQFF
TRBJ2-7 | TRBV5-1 | - | - | TGCGCCAGCAGCTTGGTTTCACTTTCCTACGAGCAGTACTTC | CASSLVSLSYEQYF
TRBJ2-1 | TRBV18 | TRBD2 | - | TGTGCCAGCTCACCCGGGACTAGCTACGATGAGCAGTTCTTC | CASSPGTSYDEQFF
TRBJ2-6 | TRBV9 | TRBD1 | - | TGTGCCAGCAGCGCCCCCGGACAGGGGGCTGGGGCCAACGTCCTGACTTTC | CASSAPGQGAGANVLTF
TRBJ2-7 | TRBV5-1 | - | - | TGCGCCAGCAGCCCCACCACCGGACTGACTTCCTACGAGCAGTACTTC | CASSPTTGLTSYEQYF
TRBJ2-3 | TRBV5-1 | TRBD2 | - | TGCGCCAGCAGCTTTCCGGGACTAGCGAAACCTAGCACAGATACGCAGTATTTT | CASSFPGLAKPSTDTQYF
TRBJ1-4 | TRBV5-1 | - | - | TGCGCCAGCAGCCCCGCCCAAGGGGTTAAAAAACTGTTTTTT | CASSPAQGVKKLFF
TRBJ2-7 | TRBV11-3 | TRBD1 | - | TGTGCCAGCAGCCTTGCGGGACAGGGTTATTACGAGCAGTACTTC | CASSLAGQGYYEQYF
TRBJ1-2 | TRBV4-1 | - | - | TGCGCCAGCAGCCCCATGTACCCCTTACAGGGATACTATGGCTACACCTTC | CASSPMYPLQGYYGYTF
TRBJ1-2 | TRBV6-1 | - | - | TGTGCCAGCAGTGAAGCGCTTCAGGTCGGCTACACCTTC | CASSEALQVGYTF
TRBJ1-2 | TRBV25-1 | TRBD1 | once | TGTGCCAGCACCCCGGGACAGCTATATGGCTACACCTTC | CASTPGQLYGYTF
TRBJ1-2 | TRBV5-4 | - | - | TGTGCCAGCAGCCCAGAACAGGGATACTATGGCTACACCTTC | CASSPEQGYYGYTF
TRBJ1-1 | TRBV6-5 | TRBD1 | - | TGTGCCAGCAGTTACCCCCCAGGGACAGGGTTGACTGAAGCTTTCTTT | CASSYPPGTGLTEAFF
TRBJ2-5 | TRBV5-6 | TRBD1 | - | TGTGCCAGCAGCTCCACAGGGGGCCTGGGAGAGACCCAGTACTTC | CASSSTGGLGETQYF
TRBJ1-3 | TRBV5-8 | TRBD1 | - | TGTGCCAGCAGCTTAGGGACAGGGCCTGGAAACACCATATATTTT | CASSLGTGPGNTIYF
TRBJ2-3 | TRBV5-1 | TRBD2 | - | TGCGCCAGCAGCCTAGGACTAGCGGGATACGATACGCAGTATTTT | CASSLGLAGYDTQYF
TRBJ1-2 | TRBV30 | TRBD1 | - | TGTGCCTGGATGGACAGGGGGAGTCCTAACTATGGCTACACCTTC | CAWMDRGSPNYGYTF
TRBJ1-5 | TRBV6-5 | TRBD1 | once | TGTGCCAGCAGTTACCGCAGGGGGGATCAGCCCCAGCATTTT | CASSYRRGDQPQHF
TRBJ1-1 | TRBV11-2 | - | - | TGTGCCAGCAGCTTAGGGGCGATGAACACTGAAGCTTTCTTT | CASSLGAMNTEAFF
TRBJ2-5 | TRBV5-1 | TRBD1 | - | TGCGCCAGCAGTTCTCGGACAGGGTTCCCAGATAAAGAGACCCAGTACTTC | CASSSRTGFPDKETQYF
TRBJ1-5 | TRBV23-1 | - | - | TGCGCCAGCAGTCAACAGGGTCAGCCCCAGCATTTT | CASSQQGQPQHF
TRBJ1-5 | TRBV7-2 | - | - | TGTGCCAGCAGTCAAGACTCGGACAATCAGCCCCAGCATTTT | CASSQDSDNQPQHF
TRBJ2-7 | TRBV10-3 | TRBD2 | - | TGTGCCACCCTGGCTAGCGGCTCCTACGAGCAGTACTTC | CATLASGSYEQYF
TRBJ2-1 | TRBV15 | TRBD1 | - | TGTGCCACCAGCTTTTCGGACAGGGAGAACAATGAGCAGTTCTTC | CATSFSDRENNEQFF
TRBJ1-3 | TRBV30 | - | - | TGTGCCTGGAGTGTACGGACTCCGGGGACTGGAAACACCATATATTTT | CAWSVRTPGTGNTIYF
TRBJ2-1 | TRBV7-9 | - | once | TGTGCCAGCAGAGGCCGGGACAAAAGATACAATGAGCAGTTCTTC | CASRGRDKRYNEQFF
TRBJ1-1 | TRBV6-5 | - | - | TGTGCCAGCAGTTACTCGACAGGAGTGAACACTGAAGCTTTCTTT | CASSYSTGVNTEAFF
TRBJ2-7 | TRBV29-1 | - | - | TGCAGCGTTGTCAACAGTGACTCCTACGAGCAGTACTTC | CSVVNSDSYEQYF
TRBJ2-5 | TRBV28 | - | - | TGTGCCAGCAGGGGGGCTAGCAAAGAGACCCAGTACTTC | CASRGASKETQYF
TRBJ2-2 | TRBV9 | - | - | TGTGCCAGCAGCGTAACTGGACAGACAACCGGGGAGCTGTTTTTT | CASSVTGQTTGELFF
TRBJ2-7 | TRBV7-9 | - | - | TGTGCCAGCAGCTTAGAAGCCGAGCAGTACTTC | CASSLEAEQYF
TRBJ2-7 | TRBV27 | - | - | TGTGCCAGCAGAGACAGGTGGCCCTACGAGCAGTACTTC | CASRDRWPYEQYF
TRBJ2-7 | TRBV29-1 | TRBD2 | - | TGCAGCGTTCCCAAGCGGGAGATATCCTACGAGCAGTACTTC | CSVPKREISYEQYF
TRBJ2-5 | TRBV5-4 | TRBD1 | - | TGTGCCAGCAGCTTGAACAGGGGGCAAGAGACCCAGTACTTC | CASSLNRGQETQYF
TRBJ2-5 | TRBV28 | TRBD2 | - | TGTGCCAGCTCAGGACTAGCGGGAGTAGAAGAGACCCAGTACTTC | CASSGLAGVEETQYF
TRBJ1-1 | TRBV21-1 | - | - | TGTGCCAGCAGATTGGTCGTAGCAATTCGCACTGAAGCTTTCTTT | CASRLVVAIRTEAFF
TRBJ2-5 | TRBV7-8 | TRBD1 | - | TGTGCCAGCAGCTTTTCAGGGGGCATCCAAGAGACCCAGTACTTC | CASSFSGGIQETQYF
TRBJ2-3 | TRBV27 | - | - | TGTGCCAGCAGTTTATCGATTGCTAGAACAGATACGCAGTATTTT | CASSLSIARTDTQYF
TRBJ1-1 | TRBV13 | - | - | TGTGCCAGCAGCATTCAGGGCTGGGACACTGAAGCTTTCTTT | CASSIQGWDTEAFF
TRBJ2-3 | TRBV25-1 | TRBD2 | - | TGTGCCAGCAGTGAATGGTCTAGCGGGAGTCCAGATACGCAGTATTTT | CASSEWSSGSPDTQYF
TRBJ1-5 | TRBV7-6 | - | - | TGTGCCAGCAGCCCCAACCCCGGGGGTGGTCAGCCCCAGCATTTT | CASSPNPGGGQPQHF
TRBJ2-3 | TRBV4-2 | TRBD2 | - | TGTGCCAGCAGCCAAGATTTGCCTAGCGGGAGTCCGCATACGCAGTATTTT | CASSQDLPSGSPHTQYF
TRBJ1-1 | TRBV9 | - | - | TGTGCCAGCAGCGTAGACCCCTTTGCAGAGGCGGACACTGAAGCTTTCTTT | CASSVDPFAEADTEAFF
TRBJ2-2 | TRBV12-2 | - | - | TGTGCAAGTCGCTTAGTAGGCGGTAACACCGGGGAGCTGTTTTTT | CASRLVGGNTGELFF